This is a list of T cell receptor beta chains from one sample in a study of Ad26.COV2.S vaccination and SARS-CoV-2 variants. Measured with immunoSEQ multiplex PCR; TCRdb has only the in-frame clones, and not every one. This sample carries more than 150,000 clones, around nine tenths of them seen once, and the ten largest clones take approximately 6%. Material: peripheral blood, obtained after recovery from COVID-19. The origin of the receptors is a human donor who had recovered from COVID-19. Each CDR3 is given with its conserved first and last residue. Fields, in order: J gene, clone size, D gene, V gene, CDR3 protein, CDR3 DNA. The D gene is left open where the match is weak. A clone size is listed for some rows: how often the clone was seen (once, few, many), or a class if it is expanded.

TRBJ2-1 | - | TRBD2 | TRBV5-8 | CASSDGLAGLDEQFF | TGTGCCAGCAGCGATGGACTAGCAGGTCTGGATGAGCAGTTCTTC
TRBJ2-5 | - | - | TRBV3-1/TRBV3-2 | CASSPGGKETQYF | TGTGCCAGCAGCCCGGGGGGCAAAGAGACCCAGTACTTC
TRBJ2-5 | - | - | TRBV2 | CASSPTPGEQTQYF | TGTGCCAGCAGTCCCACCCCAGGGGAACAGACCCAGTACTTC
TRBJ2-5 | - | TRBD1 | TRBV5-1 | CASSLNDRGETQYF | TGCGCCAGCAGCTTGAATGACAGGGGGGAGACCCAGTACTTC
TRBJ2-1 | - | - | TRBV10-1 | CASSDREGELNEQFF | TGCGCCAGCAGTGACAGAGAAGGCGAACTCAATGAGCAGTTCTTC
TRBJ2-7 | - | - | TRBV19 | CASSSAGPKNF | TGTGCCAGTAGTAGCGCGGGACCTAAGAACTTC
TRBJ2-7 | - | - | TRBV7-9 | CASSLNRPYEQYF | TGTGCCAGCAGCTTAAACAGGCCCTACGAGCAGTACTTC
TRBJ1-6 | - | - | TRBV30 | CAWTPMWGEGSPLHF | TGTGCCTGGACCCCTATGTGGGGGGAAGGATCACCCCTCCACTTT
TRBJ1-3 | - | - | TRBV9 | CASTRDPSTNTIYF | TGTGCCAGCACCCGGGACCCTTCGACAAACACCATATATTTT
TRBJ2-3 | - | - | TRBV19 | CASSPQGPRGTDTQYF | TGTGCCAGTAGTCCCCAGGGCCCGAGGGGCACAGATACGCAGTATTTT
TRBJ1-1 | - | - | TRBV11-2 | CASSLDAGPEAFF | TGTGCCAGCAGCTTAGATGCGGGCCCTGAAGCTTTCTTT
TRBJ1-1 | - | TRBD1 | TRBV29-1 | CSVCGDRVNTEAFF | TGCAGCGTTTGCGGTGACAGGGTGAACACTGAAGCTTTCTTT
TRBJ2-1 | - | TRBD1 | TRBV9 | CASSGNRGYEQFF | TGTGCCAGCAGCGGCAACAGGGGCTATGAGCAGTTCTTC
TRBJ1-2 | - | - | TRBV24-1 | CATSDPDENYGYTF | TGTGCCACCAGTGACCCGGACGAAAACTATGGCTACACCTTC
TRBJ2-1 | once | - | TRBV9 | CASSVGSQGPYNEQFF | TGTGCCAGCAGCGTAGGCAGTCAGGGACCGTACAATGAGCAGTTCTTC
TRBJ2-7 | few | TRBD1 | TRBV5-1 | CASSLDRVYEQYF | TGCGCCAGCAGCCTGGACAGGGTCTACGAGCAGTACTTC
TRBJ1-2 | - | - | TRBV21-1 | CASTKGDGQAYGYTF | TGTGCCAGCACGAAGGGGGACGGGCAGGCCTATGGCTACACCTTC
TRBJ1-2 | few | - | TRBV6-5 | CASSDFYGYTF | TGTGCCAGCAGCGACTTCTATGGCTACACCTTC
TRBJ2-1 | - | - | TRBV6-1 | CASSASPGASSYNEQFF | TGTGCCAGCAGTGCCTCTCCCGGGGCTAGCTCCTACAATGAGCAGTTCTTC
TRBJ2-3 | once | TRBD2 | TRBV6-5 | CACRLAGVADTQYF | TGTGCCTGTCGACTAGCGGGGGTGGCAGATACGCAGTATTTT
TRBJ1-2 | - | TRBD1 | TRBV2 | CASSRRDSYYGYTF | TGTGCCAGCAGTCGCCGGGACAGCTACTATGGCTACACCTTC